The 32 T cell receptor beta chains listed next were all sequenced from one sample in a study of beta chain features in type 1 diabetes. What was sequenced were expressed TCRB transcripts, since all of the isolated RNA had been reverse transcribed. Some clones are missing from TCRdb's copy, which holds only in-frame ones; the method was immunoSEQ multiplex PCR. The top ten clones hold roughly 0.022% of a sample with 640,000 or so clones, around an eighth of them seen once. Broader study findings: For Type 1 diabetes patients, all four CD4+ subsets carried TCRB CDR3s that were moderately but significantly shorter.

These receptors lack a known antigen. Sequenced material: naive CD4+ T cells from blood. Receptor source: a man between 18 and 35 years old with type 1 diabetes.

The gene calls are TRBV19 and TRBJ1-2; weak D call: TRBD1 (6 bases). V was cut by 11 bases and J by 7 bases, with 11 bases left in between. CDR1 and CDR2 (germline): LNHDA, SQIVND (reference sequence). This CDR3 is 10 amino acids long. The CDR3 DNA is TGTGCCCGCGAACAGGGTGGCTACACCTTC. Translating gives CAREQGGYTF.

The CDR3 bases are TGTGCCAGCAGTCTGACACCGACAGATACGCAGTATTTT. This sequence encodes CASSLTPTDTQYF. This chain joins TRBV27 and TRBJ2-3, with unresolved D. The CDR3 is 13 residues long. Germline V gene lookup returns CDR1 MNHEY and CDR2 SMNVEV (reference sequence). V was shortened by 5 bases and J by 3 bases, with 9 bases between the two germline ends.

V is TRBV15 and J is TRBJ1-1; D remains unclear. CDR3 size: 14 residues. The V gene lost 5 bases and the J gene lost 6 bases, with 16 bases spanning the gap. CDR1 LNHNV and CDR2 YYDKDF come from the germline V gene (reference sequence). The CDR3 protein is CATSAPYGEAEAFF. The CDR3 DNA follows: TGTGCCACCAGCGCCCCCTACGGGGAGGCTGAAGCTTTCTTT.

This clone was seen more than once but under ten times. The rearrangement joins TRBV18 to TRBJ1-4; no clear D gene. The length of the CDR3 is 13 residues. Germline loops: CDR1 KGHSH, CDR2 LQKENI. Trimming removed 6 bases at V and 5 bases at J, with 10 bases between. CDR3 DNA: TGTGCCAGCTCTCTCTCCTTGAATGAAAAACTGTTTTTT. Amino acid sequence: CASSLSLNEKLFF.

The genes are TRBV5-4 and TRBJ1-1; 9 bases match TRBD1. V shed 1 base and J 1 base; nucleotides not matched to a gene: 5. Germline loops: CDR1 SGHNT, CDR2 YYREEE (reference sequence). The CDR3 spans 16 residues. CDR3 region: CASSLPTGQGNTEAFF. As DNA, the CDR3 is TGTGCCAGCAGCTTGCCAACGGGACAGGGGAACACTGAAGCTTTCTTT.

This clone was found a few times. The same CDR3 also results from other DNA sequences found in this sample. The J gene is TRBJ1-6, the V gene TRBV2; 7 nucleotides agree with TRBD1. J gave up 7 bases and V 4 bases, and 1 base lay outside the gene matches. In germline, CDR1 is SNHLY, CDR2 FYNNEI. The CDR3 consists of 13 residues. CDR3 protein: CASSGQGNSPLHF. The CDR3 coding sequence is TGTGCCAGCAGTGGACAGGGAAATTCACCCCTCCACTTT.

This clone was found a few times. The CDR3, as DNA: TGTGCCAGCAGTTACCCCCCGGGCAGACTTTATGGCTACACCTTC. This translates into CASSYPPGRLYGYTF. The V call is TRBV6-6, the J call TRBJ1-2; no clear D. Germline loops: CDR1 MNHNY, CDR2 SVGAGI (reference sequence). The germline V and J ends were trimmed by 2 bases and 5 bases, with 15 bases remaining between them. This CDR3 contains 15 residues.

This clone has just a few counts. The chain uses TRBV29-1 and TRBJ2-3, with D possibly matching TRBD1 (5 bases). Germline assignment: CDR1 SQVTM and CDR2 ANQGSEA. The CDR3 length is 14 residues. Trimming removed 6 bases at V and 2 bases at J, with 15 bases between. CDR3 region: CSVSDSDPTDTQYF. Here the CDR3 DNA reads TGCAGCGTCTCCGACAGTGACCCCACAGATACGCAGTATTTT.

The rearrangement joins TRBV7-8 to TRBJ2-7; D not certain. The CDR3 is 13 amino acids. Deletions cut 4 bases from V and 7 bases from J, with 14 bases between. Germline V gene lookup returns CDR1 SGHVS and CDR2 FQNEAQ. Written as DNA, the CDR3 is TGTGCCAGCAGCTCCCCGCCAGTGGGGGAGCAGTACTTC. Translated, it gives CASSSPPVGEQYF.

This clone was detected only a few times. The V gene is TRBV6-1, the J gene TRBJ2-7; 11 nucleotides agree with TRBD1. This CDR3 has 15 amino acids. The V gene's germline CDR1 is MNHNS and CDR2 SASEGT. The trim removed 3 bases at V and 2 bases at J, leaving 3 bases unmatched. The CDR3 sequence is CASSDRDRGTYEQYF. CDR3 nucleotides: TGTGCCAGCAGTGACCGGGACAGGGGGACCTACGAGCAGTACTTC.

There are a few counts of this clone. This chain connects TRBV5-4 to TRBJ2-7, with 7 bases aligning to TRBD1. CDR3 length equals 14 residues. The ends lost 3 bases at V and 2 bases at J; junction bases unmatched: 5. Germline values: CDR1 SGHNT, CDR2 YYREEE (reference sequence). CDR3 region: CASSSLTGPYEQYF. In nucleotides, the CDR3 is TGTGCCAGCAGCTCACTGACAGGGCCCTACGAGCAGTACTTC.

The genes are TRBV9 and TRBJ2-2; D is unresolved. CDR3 length: 15 amino acids. The V gene's germline CDR1 is SGDLS and CDR2 YYNGEE. Trimming left V 0 bases short and J 3 bases short, with 9 bases between. As DNA, the CDR3 is TGTGCCAGCAGCGTAGGGCCCCCCGACACCGGGGAGCTGTTTTTT. It is translated as CASSVGPPDTGELFF.

This clone was seen only a few times. The V gene is TRBV6-1, the J gene TRBJ1-5; 7 nucleotides match TRBD1. CDR3 size: 15 residues. Germline values: CDR1 MNHNS, CDR2 SASEGT. The J segment lost 4 bases and the V segment lost 7 bases, leaving 10 bases of the junction unmatched. The CDR3 DNA reads TGTGCCAGCATCCCGGGACAGAGCTATAATCAGCCCCAGCATTTT. Translated: CASIPGQSYNQPQHF.

As regards this clone: The identical CDR3 is also encoded by other nucleotide sequences in the sample. V gene TRBV30 combines with J gene TRBJ1-5; D is possibly TRBD1 (5 bases). CDR3 length: 14 residues. CDR1 is GTSNPN and CDR2 is SVGIG in the germline V gene (reference sequence). The V end was cut by 0 bases, the J end by 2 bases, with 8 bases between. CDR3 coding DNA: TGTGCCTGGAGTGTCCAGGGAGGCAATCAGCCCCAGCATTTT. It is translated as CAWSVQGGNQPQHF.

The chain employs TRBV2 and TRBJ2-3; 12 nucleotides align to TRBD2. The CDR3 covers 16 residues. Germline CDR1 SNHLY, CDR2 FYNNEI. V gave up 4 bases and J gave up 4 bases; unmatched junction bases: 6. The CDR3 sequence: CASSAQLAGGPDTQYF. Written as DNA, the CDR3 is TGTGCCAGCAGTGCCCAGCTAGCGGGGGGGCCAGATACGCAGTATTTT.

This sequence joins TRBV5-8 and TRBJ1-5; perhaps TRBD1 as D (6 bases). V was clipped by 4 bases and J by 0 bases, with 14 bases between them. Germline-derived CDR1 and CDR2 are SGHTS and YDEGEE. This CDR3 comprises 16 residues. The CDR3 loop reads CASSPGTPNSNQPQHF. CDR3 coding DNA: TGTGCCAGCAGCCCAGGGACACCTAATAGCAATCAGCCCCAGCATTTT. The entire variable domain, with the rest obtained from reference TRBV5-8 and TRBJ1-5, is as follows: EAGVTQSPTHLIKTRGQQATLRCSPISGHTSVYWYQQALGLGLQFLLWYDEGEERNRGNFPPRFSGRQFPNYSSELNVNALELEDSALYLCASSPGTPNSNQPQHFGDGTRLSIL.

The chain joins TRBV15 to TRBJ2-1; no reliable D call. Germline V CDR1 and CDR2: LNHNV, YYDKDF (reference sequence). V lost 7 bases to trimming and J lost 7 bases, with 11 bases between them. This CDR3 contains 12 residues. The CDR3 here is CATNYPWNEQFF. For the CDR3, the DNA is TGTGCCACCAACTACCCGTGGAATGAGCAGTTCTTC. The full variable domain, its missing parts supplied by reference TRBV15 and TRBJ2-1, is DAMVIQNPRYQVTQFGKPVTLSCSQTLNHNVMYWYQQKSSQAPKLLFHYYDKDFNNEADTPDNFQSRRPNTSFCFLDIRSPGLGDTAMYLCATNYPWNEQFFGPGTRLTVL.

This clone was seen a handful of times. This chain links TRBV11-2 with TRBJ2-3; 12 bases fit TRBD1. V was clipped by 6 bases and J by 0 bases; unmatched bases: 13. In germline, CDR1 is SGHAT, CDR2 FQNNGV. This CDR3 is 19 amino acids long. CDR3: CASRGIQGQGAASTDTQYF. DNA for the CDR3: TGTGCCAGCAGGGGCATACAGGGACAGGGGGCGGCTAGCACAGATACGCAGTATTTT.

This clone was seen only a few times. CDR3 sequence: CATSTKGPTGDDEQYF. CDR3 in DNA: TGTGCCACCAGCACCAAAGGTCCCACAGGGGACGACGAGCAGTACTTC. The chain joins TRBV15 to TRBJ2-7, with 7 bases lining up with TRBD1. The germline V gene encodes CDR1 LNHNV and CDR2 YYDKDF (reference sequence). The CDR3 runs 16 residues. The V gene end was trimmed by 4 bases and the J gene end by 5 bases; junction bases not matched to a gene: 14.

The chain combines TRBV18 with TRBJ2-1, with 12 positions matching TRBD2. Germline trimming cut 3 bases from V and 10 bases from J; bases unmatched to any gene: 16. The CDR3 totals 18 residues. The germline V gene has CDR1 KGHSH and CDR2 LQKENI. CDR3 bases: TGTGCCAGCTCACCCCGACTAGCGGGGGCCCTTTTACAGGGGGAGCAGTTCTTC. It translates to CASSPRLAGALLQGEQFF.

The chain carries TRBV30 and TRBJ2-1; TRBD2 matches 10 bases. The CDR3 has 15 residues. Per the germline V gene, CDR1 is GTSNPN and CDR2 is SVGIG (reference sequence). Trimming at V came to 3 bases and at J to 8 bases, leaving 10 bases not matched to a gene. The CDR3 coding sequence is TGTGCCTGGAGCCTTGGAGCGGGGGGGCCCCATGAGCAGTTCTTC. It encodes CAWSLGAGGPHEQFF.

This clone was counted a few times. This chain links TRBV29-1 with TRBJ1-2; no reliable D call. CDR3 length: 12 residues. V lost 1 base, J lost 8 bases, and 11 bases lay in between. Germline V gives CDR1 SQVTM, CDR2 ANQGSEA. The CDR3 protein is CSVEGTDGGYTF. The CDR3 coding sequence is TGCAGCGTTGAAGGTACAGATGGGGGCTACACCTTC.

This clone turned up a few times. The chain links TRBV25-1 to TRBJ2-2; TRBD2 agrees at 8 bases. The V gene's germline CDR1 is MGHDK and CDR2 SYGVNS. The junction had 6 bases not matched to a gene; V was cut back by 1 base and J by 5 bases. The CDR3 runs to 16 residues. CDR3 amino acids: CASSESTREGTGELFF. The CDR3 DNA follows: TGTGCCAGCAGTGAATCAACCCGGGAGGGGACCGGGGAGCTGTTTTTT.

The chain carries TRBV4-1 and TRBJ2-2; D gene unclear. The CDR3 has 16 amino acids. Germline lookup yields CDR1 MGHRA and CDR2 YSYEKL. V lost 6 bases to trimming and J lost 0 bases, with 14 bases between them. CDR3 residues: CASRSQRPANTGELFF. CDR3 nucleotide sequence: TGCGCCAGCAGATCCCAGAGACCCGCGAACACCGGGGAGCTGTTTTTT.

V and J are TRBV7-9 and TRBJ2-5; 8 bases agree with TRBD2. The V segment lost 0 bases and the J segment 5 bases; nucleotides outside the gene matches: 5. The CDR3 has 15 residues. CDR1 is SEHNR, CDR2 FQNEAQ, per germline (reference sequence). DNA for the CDR3: TGTGCCAGCAGCTTAGCGCGGGGGGCCATGGAGACCCAGTACTTC. It encodes CASSLARGAMETQYF.

This chain connects TRBV27 to TRBJ1-6, with TRBD1 identical over 7 bases. After removal of 5 bases from V and 9 bases from J, the junction contained 13 bases not matched to a gene. This CDR3 is built from 16 residues. The germline gives CDR1 MNHEY, CDR2 SMNVEV (reference sequence). CDR3 sequence (DNA): TGTGCCAGCAGTCTTTCTCCACAGGGGTATGGTTCACCCCTCCACTTT. As protein: CASSLSPQGYGSPLHF.

This clone was found a few times. The V gene is TRBV29-1, the J gene TRBJ2-7; TRBD2 might be the D (6 bases). Germline values: CDR1 SQVTM, CDR2 ANQGSEA. CDR3 size: 14 residues. Trimming took off 5 bases at V and 6 bases at J, with 20 bases between the two ends. CDR3 residues: CSVTPSDLGGEQYF. In nucleotides, the CDR3 is TGCAGCGTTACCCCTAGCGACCTTGGGGGCGAGCAGTACTTC.

The gene calls are TRBV29-1 and TRBJ1-2; 8 bases are shared with TRBD1. Germline V gene lookup returns CDR1 SQVTM and CDR2 ANQGSEA. The CDR3 runs to 15 residues. The V gene end was trimmed by 2 bases and the J gene end by 2 bases; junction bases not matched to a gene: 7. The CDR3 protein is CSVEPPTGGNYGYTF. CDR3 nucleotide sequence: TGCAGCGTTGAACCCCCTACAGGGGGGAACTATGGCTACACCTTC.

The chain recombines TRBV30 with TRBJ2-7; D is perhaps TRBD1 or TRBD2 (5 bases each). Germline V gives CDR1 GTSNPN, CDR2 SVGIG (reference sequence). V dropped 0 bases and J dropped 5 bases, with 14 bases sitting between them. The CDR3 runs 14 residues. The CDR3 DNA is TGTGCCTGGAGTGTAAGGGGACCGACCCACGAGCAGTACTTC. Translating gives CAWSVRGPTHEQYF.

The chain recombines TRBV25-1 with TRBJ2-1; D might be TRBD2 (6 bases). The CDR3 sequence is 14 residues long. V lost 3 bases and J 13 bases, leaving 19 bases between the germline ends. Germline lookup yields CDR1 MGHDK and CDR2 SYGVNS. This chain's CDR3 is CASSESRLAPKQFF. Here the CDR3 DNA reads TGTGCCAGCAGTGAGTCAAGGCTAGCGCCTAAACAGTTCTTC.

This clone was seen more than once but under ten times. This rearrangement joins TRBV11-3 to TRBJ2-5; D is perhaps TRBD1 or TRBD2 (5 bases each). Trimming removed 5 bases from V and 1 base from J, with 14 bases in between. CDR1 is SGHNT, CDR2 YENEEA, per germline. The CDR3 has 15 amino acids. CDR3 nucleotide sequence: TGTGCCAGCAGCACGGGACGTATCAGCCAAGAGACCCAGTACTTC. Protein: CASSTGRISQETQYF.

Worth noting for this clone: The junction does not match germline at one end; this may be a read error. This chain joins TRBV2 and TRBJ1-5; no clear D gene. The CDR3 sequence is 13 residues long. Germline V gene sequence: CDR1 SNHLY, CDR2 FYNNEI. CDR3 amino acids: CASIEGYNQPQHF. As DNA, the CDR3 is TGTGCCAGCATTGAAGGATACAATCAGCCCCAGCATTTT.